This is a list of T cell receptor beta chains from one sample in a study of blood T cells in healthy people across ages. Using its own MiXCR run on the 5' RACE reads, TCRdb lists one record per CDR3 protein. Here the sample spans around 690,000 distinct CDR3 sequences, under 70% being singletons. Material: blood. The receptors shown here come from a man between 60 and 75 years old in good health. The CDR3 runs from the conserved cysteine through the conserved F or W. Fields, in order: V gene, D gene, J gene, clone size, CDR3 DNA, CDR3 protein. A D gene is named only where the DNA matches it firmly. Expanded clones get a size class; other rows say once, few or many, or leave the size out.

>TRBV20-1|-|TRBJ2-4|-
TGCAATGCAGAGGGCTGGGGAGCCAAAAACATTCAGTACTTC
CNAEGWGAKNIQYF
>TRBV2|-|TRBJ1-1|-
TGTGCCAGCAGTGAAAGTAGGGACACTGAAGCTTTCTTT
CASSESRDTEAFF
>TRBV3-1|-|TRBJ1-4|-
TGTGCCAGCAGCCAAGATTTTGGCGGACGGGCTAGTGAAAAACTGTTTTTT
CASSQDFGGRASEKLFF
>TRBV2|-|TRBJ2-5|-
TGTGCCAGCAGTGTCAGGGGTTCAGGGGAGACCCAGTACTTC
CASSVRGSGETQYF
>TRBV6-5|TRBD2|TRBJ2-1|few
TGTGCCAGCAGTTACTCCGGCGCGGGGGGGCAGGATGAGCAGTTCTTC
CASSYSGAGGQDEQFF
>TRBV28|-|TRBJ2-5|few
TGTGCCAGCAGTTTCGCGTGGGAGACCCAGTACTTC
CASSFAWETQYF
>TRBV29-1|-|TRBJ1-1|-
TGCAGCGCTTTGGTGGGAACTGAAGCTTTCTTT
CSALVGTEAFF
>TRBV7-2|-|TRBJ2-2|-
TGTGCCAGCAGCCCCCCCGCTTCTCTCGGCACCGGGGAGCTGTTTTTT
CASSPPASLGTGELFF
>TRBV9|-|TRBJ2-5|-
TGTGCCAGCAGCGTAGTTGGGGTCTCCCAAGAGACCCAGTACTTC
CASSVVGVSQETQYF
>TRBV6-6|-|TRBJ1-1|-
TGTGCCAGCAGTTACTCGCCCGGCGACACTGAAGCTTTCTTT
CASSYSPGDTEAFF
>TRBV7-2|TRBD2|TRBJ2-1|few
TGTGCCAGCAGCCACCCGACTAGCGGGGGGGCTCCCTCCTACAATGAGCAGTTCTTC
CASSHPTSGGAPSYNEQFF
>TRBV12-3/TRBV12-4|TRBD2|TRBJ2-5|-
TGTGCCAGCAGTCTGTCTAGCGGGGGGGCGGAGACCCAGTACTTC
CASSLSSGGAETQYF
>TRBV20-1|-|TRBJ1-6|-
TGCAGTGCTAGGCTCCCCGGATATAATTCGCCCCTCCACTTT
CSARLPGYNSPLHF
>TRBV25-1|-|TRBJ1-4|-
TGTGCCAGCAGTGAATATGGTGCAACTAATGAAAAACTGTTTTTT
CASSEYGATNEKLFF
>TRBV2|TRBD1|TRBJ2-7|few
TGTGCCAGCAGACCGCAGGGGGCACCCTACGAGCAGTACTTC
CASRPQGAPYEQYF
>TRBV5-1|TRBD1|TRBJ2-1|-
TGCGCCAGCAGCTTGGGGGACAGGGGTCACAATGAGCAGTTCTTC
CASSLGDRGHNEQFF
>TRBV20-1|-|TRBJ2-5|few
TGCAGTGCTAGCGTGGCGGAGCGGCAAGAGACCCAGTACTTC
CSASVAERQETQYF
>TRBV5-1|-|TRBJ1-1|-
TGCGCCAGCAGCTTGTACAGGGTGCGGACTGAAGCTTTCTTT
CASSLYRVRTEAFF
>TRBV10-3|-|TRBJ2-1|few
TGTGCCATCAGTGTAACAGGGAGAGCTGATGAGCAGTTCTTC
CAISVTGRADEQFF
>TRBV6-5|-|TRBJ1-6|few
TGTGCCAGTTCCCAACAGGCGGGCTACAATTCACCCCTCCACTTT
CASSQQAGYNSPLHF
>TRBV27|TRBD1|TRBJ2-5|-
TGTGCCACCAAAATCGGGACAGGGAGGGAGACCCAGTACTTC
CATKIGTGRETQYF
>TRBV20-1|TRBD2|TRBJ2-1|-
TGCAGTGCTAGAACCGGGACTAGCGGCAATGAGCAGTTCTTC
CSARTGTSGNEQFF
>TRBV27|TRBD2|TRBJ2-5|-
TGTGCCAGCAGACTCACTAGCGGGAGACACAATGAGCAGTACTTC
CASRLTSGRHNEQYF
>TRBV6-1|TRBD1|TRBJ1-5|-
TGTGCCAGCAGGAGGACAGGGATTGGGGCTTATAGCAATCAGCCCCAGCATTTT
CASRRTGIGAYSNQPQHF
>TRBV12-3/TRBV12-4|-|TRBJ1-5|few
TGTGCCAGCAGTCTTTCAACGGGGCAGCCCCAGCATTTT
CASSLSTGQPQHF
>TRBV28|-|TRBJ1-2|few
TGTGCCAGCAGTTTGGGGACCTATGGCTACACCTTC
CASSLGTYGYTF
>TRBV27|TRBD2|TRBJ2-3|-
TGTGCCAGCAGTCACACTAGCGGGGGGGCCGATACGCAGTATTTT
CASSHTSGGADTQYF
>TRBV2|TRBD2|TRBJ2-1|-
TGTGCCAGCAGGGCCATACTAGCGGCCCCCTACAATGAGCAGTTCTTC
CASRAILAAPYNEQFF